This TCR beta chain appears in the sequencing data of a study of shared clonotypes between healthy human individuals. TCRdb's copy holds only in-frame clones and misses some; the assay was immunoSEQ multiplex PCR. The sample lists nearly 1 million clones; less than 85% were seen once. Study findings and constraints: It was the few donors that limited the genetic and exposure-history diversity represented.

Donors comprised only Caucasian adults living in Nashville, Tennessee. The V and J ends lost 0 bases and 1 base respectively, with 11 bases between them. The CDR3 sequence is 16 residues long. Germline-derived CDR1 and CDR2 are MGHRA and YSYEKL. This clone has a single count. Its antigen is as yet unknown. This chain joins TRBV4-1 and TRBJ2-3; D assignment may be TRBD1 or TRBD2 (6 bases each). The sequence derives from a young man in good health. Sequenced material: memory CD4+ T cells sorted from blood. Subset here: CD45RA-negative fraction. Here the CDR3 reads CASSQEWGAGTDTQYF. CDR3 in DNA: TGCGCCAGCAGCCAAGAGTGGGGGGCCGGCACAGATACGCAGTATTTT.